This entry concerns a single T cell receptor (beta chain). The data are from a study of blood T cell repertoires in COVID-19. In the source study's methods: Reference gene primers were amplified, and this amplification served to estimate nucleated cell counts. Assay used: immunoSEQ multiplex PCR; TCRdb lists only in-frame clones, some missing. V and J calls and clone size are given by that table; D and trimming were obtained from the DNA. Of 95,000 to 150,000 clones in the sample, approximately 90% are singletons; the top ten hold approximately 4.2%. The V end was cut by 1 base, the J end by 6 bases, with 8 bases between. The CDR3 spans 13 residues. The germline V gene encodes CDR1 SGDLS and CDR2 YYNGEE.

This TCR derives from a middle-aged man with acute or convalescent COVID-19. The sample comprised peripheral blood. This rearrangement joins TRBV9 to TRBJ2-1; D is ambiguous. CDR3 coding DNA: TGTGCCAGCAGCGTACGAGCGCCCAATGAGCAGTTCTTC. Translation gives CASSVRAPNEQFF.